The T cell receptor (beta chain) under discussion was sequenced for a study of shared clonotypes between healthy human individuals. Whole-study context: A couple of women and a few men aged 18 to 49 made up the donors.

As regards this clone: Its cognate antigen is unknown.

Broader study findings: Non-shared clonotypes were found to have lower generation probabilities than the clonotypes that were shared by all four of the sorted-subset donors.

CDR1 LGHNA and CDR2 YNFKEQ come from the germline V gene. V lost 0 bases to trimming and J lost 6 bases; unmatched junction nucleotides: 5. The CDR3 is 18 residues long. CD4+ cells yielded CD45RA+ naive and CD45RA-negative memory subsets. For every subset, genomic DNA was evenly distributed across several immunoSEQ plates. Method: immunoSEQ multiplex PCR; TCRdb's copy keeps in-frame clones and lacks some. This table holds 1.6 million or so clones, around 98.5% found once. This receptor was identified in a man aged 30 to 39 in good health. This chain connects TRBV4-2 to TRBJ2-2; 15 nucleotides align to TRBD2. Sequencing was performed on naive CD4+ T cells sorted from blood. Subset: CD45RA+ positively selected. The CDR3 sequence is CASSQERGLAGGSGELFF. DNA of the CDR3: TGTGCCAGCAGCCAAGAAAGAGGACTAGCGGGAGGGTCCGGGGAGCTGTTTTTT.